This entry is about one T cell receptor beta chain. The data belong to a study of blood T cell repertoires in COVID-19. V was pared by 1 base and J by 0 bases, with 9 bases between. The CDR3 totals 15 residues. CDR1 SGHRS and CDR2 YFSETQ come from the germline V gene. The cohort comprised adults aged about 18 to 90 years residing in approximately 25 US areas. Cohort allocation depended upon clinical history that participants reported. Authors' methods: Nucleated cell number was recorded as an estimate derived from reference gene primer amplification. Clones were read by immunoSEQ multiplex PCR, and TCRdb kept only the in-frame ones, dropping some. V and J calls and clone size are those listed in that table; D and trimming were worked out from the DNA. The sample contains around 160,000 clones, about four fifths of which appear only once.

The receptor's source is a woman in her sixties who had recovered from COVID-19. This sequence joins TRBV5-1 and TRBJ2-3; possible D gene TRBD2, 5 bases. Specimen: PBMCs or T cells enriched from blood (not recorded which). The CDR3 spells CASSLFGVSTDTQYF. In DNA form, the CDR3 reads TGCGCCAGCAGCTTGTTCGGGGTTAGCACAGATACGCAGTATTTT.